What follows describes a single TCR beta chain. This clonotype was observed a handful of times. Its cognate antigen has yet to be identified. Per-base quality was not reported, and no clone a single base away is much larger than it. This record belongs to a study of CD8 T cells in ankylosing spondylitis (dated by TCRdb to the late 2010s). With regard to the full study: The study profiled T cell receptor beta repertoires in healthy donors and ankylosing spondylitis patients to find disease-linked TCR variants. In total, the full study cohort was made up of 110 or so healthy donors and approximately 27 ankylosing spondylitis patients. Samples of peripheral blood were taken, and for ankylosing spondylitis patients, synovial fluid was collected as well. General findings and caveats noted by the study authors: The disease-linked clones had a CD8+ phenotype and were found at relatively low frequencies in peripheral blood. According to the report, matched synovial fluid samples from ankylosing spondylitis patients were significantly enriched for the disease-linked clones. Some motif variants had previously been reported in the synovial fluid and blood of reactive arthritis patients, which suggests shared mechanisms of disease initiation. Blood from ankylosing spondylitis patients appeared to be characterized by a TCR beta motif made up of several highly homologous amino acid variants.

V drops 0 bases and J drops 0 bases, leaving 6 bases in between. Spanning cysteine to phenylalanine, the CDR3 consists of 13 amino acids. Of the read, only the CDR3 DNA is kept; its 39 bases are in frame from base 1. The germline V gene (reference sequence) sets CDR1 to GTSNPN and CDR2 to SVGIG. TCRdb shows the sequencer as Illumina HiSeq 2500. Quantitative 5'-RACE with molecular barcodes was used to prepare TCR beta libraries. In the original analysis: A new computational method based on a probabilistic model of VDJ rearrangement was used to identify disease-linked TCR variants. TCRdb trimmed the raw reads at Q25, called clones with MiXCR and kept productive beta chains. All rows with the same CDR3 protein become a single entry with the most common DNA and genes. The V and J calls here are based on TCRdb, not the publication. Present in this sample are around 890,000 distinct CDR3 sequences, about an eighth of which were seen just once. Of the sample, more than 0.5% is held by the ten largest clones.

Sequencing was done on a sample of blood, either unsorted or a sorted T cell fraction (not recorded which). This TCR was recovered from a male donor with ankylosing spondylitis. The V and J segments used are TRBV30 and TRBJ2-7, with the D gene not clear enough to name. The CDR3 protein sequence reads: CAWSVGSSYEQYF. The DNA sequence reads TGTGCCTGGAGTGTAGGCAGCTCCTACGAGCAGTACTTC.